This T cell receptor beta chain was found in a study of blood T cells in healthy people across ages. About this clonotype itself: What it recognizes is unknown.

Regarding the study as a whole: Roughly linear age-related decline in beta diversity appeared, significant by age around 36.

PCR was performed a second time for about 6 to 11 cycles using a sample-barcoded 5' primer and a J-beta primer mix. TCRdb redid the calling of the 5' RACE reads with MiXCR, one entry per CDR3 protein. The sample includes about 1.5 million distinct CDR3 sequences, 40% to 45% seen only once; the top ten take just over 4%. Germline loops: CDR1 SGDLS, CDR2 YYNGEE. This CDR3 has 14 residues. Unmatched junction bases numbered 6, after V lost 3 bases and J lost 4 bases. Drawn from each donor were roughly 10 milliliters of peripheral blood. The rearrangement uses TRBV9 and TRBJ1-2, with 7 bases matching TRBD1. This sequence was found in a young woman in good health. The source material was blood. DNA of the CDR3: TGTGCCAGCAGCGGGGGTGACAGGGCCTATGGCTACACCTTC. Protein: CASSGGDRAYGYTF.